A selection of T cell receptor beta chains follows, all from one sample in a study of shared clonotypes between healthy human individuals. TCRdb's table, derived via immunoSEQ multiplex PCR, lists solely in-frame clones and lacks some. In the table there are about 2.3 million clones, roughly 90% of which are singletons. The sample taken for sequencing was naive CD4+ T cells from PBMCs. The source is a man younger than 35 in good health. Some clones in this sample may be carry-over from other donors' samples. The CDR3 runs from the conserved cysteine through the conserved F or W. A D gene is named only where the DNA matches it firmly. The size of a clone is reported for some rows only, either as once, few or many, or as a class for expanded clones.

V: TRBV2
size: -
D: -
J: TRBJ1-1
DNA: TGTGCCAGCAGTGTATCGACAGGGAACACTGAAGCTTTCTTT
CDR3: CASSVSTGNTEAFF

V: TRBV7-2
size: -
D: -
J: TRBJ2-7
DNA: TGTGCCAGCAGCCGCGGACAGACCTACGAGCAGTACTTC
CDR3: CASSRGQTYEQYF

V: TRBV6-6
size: -
D: -
J: TRBJ1-3
DNA: TGTGCCAGCAGTTACTCGGGCAGGGATGTAAACACCATATATTTT
CDR3: CASSYSGRDVNTIYF

V: TRBV7-2
size: -
D: TRBD1
J: TRBJ2-7
DNA: TGTGCCAGCAGCTTGCTGGGACAGGGCCACGAGCAGTACTTC
CDR3: CASSLLGQGHEQYF

V: TRBV19
size: -
D: TRBD1
J: TRBJ2-7
DNA: TGTGCCAGTAGTCCCAGACAGGGGGTCTACGAGCAGTACTTC
CDR3: CASSPRQGVYEQYF

V: TRBV9
size: -
D: TRBD1
J: TRBJ2-1
DNA: TGTGCCAGCAGCGTCCGACAGGGTGGCTCCTACAATGAGCAGTTCTTC
CDR3: CASSVRQGGSYNEQFF

V: TRBV30
size: -
D: -
J: TRBJ1-2
DNA: TGTGCCTGGAGTGTATCCCATGGCTACACCTTC
CDR3: CAWSVSHGYTF

V: TRBV19
size: -
D: -
J: TRBJ1-1
DNA: TGTGCCAGTAATGGGGGGAGGGGCACTGAAGCTTTCTTT
CDR3: CASNGGRGTEAFF

V: TRBV14
size: -
D: -
J: TRBJ1-4
DNA: TGTGCCAGCAGCCCCGGCGTTTGGGAAAAACTGTTTTTT
CDR3: CASSPGVWEKLFF

V: TRBV6-4
size: -
D: TRBD1
J: TRBJ1-5
DNA: TGTGCCGGACCCACCCCCCCGGGACAGGGGGCGCAGGGCAATCAGCCCCAGCATTTT
CDR3: CAGPTPPGQGAQGNQPQHF

V: TRBV27
size: -
D: TRBD1
J: TRBJ1-2
DNA: TGTGCCAGCAGAACCGACAGGGGGCTTTATGGCTACACCTTC
CDR3: CASRTDRGLYGYTF

V: TRBV7-8
size: -
D: -
J: TRBJ2-1
DNA: TGTGCCAGCAGCTCGTTCCGGGGGAGCTCCTACAATGAGCAGTTCTTC
CDR3: CASSSFRGSSYNEQFF

V: TRBV6-4
size: -
D: -
J: TRBJ2-7
DNA: TGTGCCAGCAGTGGGGCCGACAACTCGGAGGGGGAGCAGTACTTC
CDR3: CASSGADNSEGEQYF

V: TRBV5-8
size: -
D: -
J: TRBJ2-7
DNA: TGTGCCAGCAGCTTGATTTCTGGCGTAAATTACGAGCAGTACTTC
CDR3: CASSLISGVNYEQYF

V: TRBV11-2
size: -
D: TRBD2
J: TRBJ2-5
DNA: TGTGCCAGCAGCTTAGTTGCGGGACTAGCGGGAGGGTGGGAGACCCAGTACTTC
CDR3: CASSLVAGLAGGWETQYF

V: TRBV29-1
size: -
D: -
J: TRBJ2-4
DNA: TGCAGCGTTGCTCCTCTAGCCAAAAACATTCAGTACTTC
CDR3: CSVAPLAKNIQYF

V: TRBV11-2
size: -
D: -
J: TRBJ1-3
DNA: TGTGCCAGCAGCCAAAATGGAAACACCATATATTTT
CDR3: CASSQNGNTIYF

V: TRBV28
size: -
D: -
J: TRBJ2-1
DNA: TGTGCCAGCAGCTCCCCCGGGACTGGGCGCGAGCAGTTCTTC
CDR3: CASSSPGTGREQFF

V: TRBV5-1
size: -
D: TRBD1
J: TRBJ1-4
DNA: TGCGCCAGCAGCTTCGGTGGAGGGACAGGGTATGAAAAACTGTTTTTT
CDR3: CASSFGGGTGYEKLFF

V: TRBV5-1
size: -
D: TRBD2
J: TRBJ2-1
DNA: TGCGCCAGCAGCTTGGTCGCGGGGGTCAATGAGCAGTTCTTC
CDR3: CASSLVAGVNEQFF

V: TRBV14
size: -
D: TRBD2
J: TRBJ2-3
DNA: TGTGCCAGCAGCCTCGGACTAGCGGGAGAGGTAGATACGCAGTATTTT
CDR3: CASSLGLAGEVDTQYF

V: TRBV29-1
size: -
D: TRBD1
J: TRBJ1-2
DNA: TGCAGCGTCTCCGGGACAGGTTATAACTATGGCTACACCTTC
CDR3: CSVSGTGYNYGYTF

V: TRBV5-1
size: -
D: TRBD1
J: TRBJ2-2
DNA: TGCGCCAGCAGCTTGGATAGACAGGGCAACACCGGGGAGCTGTTTTTT
CDR3: CASSLDRQGNTGELFF

V: TRBV7-3
size: -
D: TRBD2
J: TRBJ2-5
DNA: TGTGCCAGCAGCTTAGGACTAGCGGGAGGACTCCAAGAGACCCAGTACTTC
CDR3: CASSLGLAGGLQETQYF

V: TRBV23-1
size: -
D: -
J: TRBJ2-4
DNA: TGCGCCAGCACCCCCGGCCAGGACCTTCAGTACTTC
CDR3: CASTPGQDLQYF

V: TRBV30
size: -
D: -
J: TRBJ1-2
DNA: TGTGCCTGGAGTGCCGAGTTGACAGGCTTCTATGGCTACACCTTC
CDR3: CAWSAELTGFYGYTF

V: TRBV6-6
size: -
D: TRBD1
J: TRBJ1-3
DNA: TGTGCCAGCAGTTACTCGGGGGACAGGGCGGGAAACACCATATATTTT
CDR3: CASSYSGDRAGNTIYF

V: TRBV11-2
size: -
D: TRBD2
J: TRBJ2-1
DNA: TGTGCCAGCAGCAGAGTAGCGGGAGGAGGAAGTGAGCAGTTCTTC
CDR3: CASSRVAGGGSEQFF

V: TRBV28
size: -
D: -
J: TRBJ1-2
DNA: TGTGCCAGCAGTGAATCATGGGGGGATGGTGGCTACACCTTC
CDR3: CASSESWGDGGYTF

V: TRBV4-3
size: -
D: -
J: TRBJ1-2
DNA: TGCGCCAGCAGCCAAGGGAACTATGGCTACACCTTC
CDR3: CASSQGNYGYTF

V: TRBV6-1
size: -
D: TRBD1
J: TRBJ1-2
DNA: TGTGCCAGCAGTACAGGGGAAGAGAGTGGCTACACCTTC
CDR3: CASSTGEESGYTF

V: TRBV2
size: -
D: -
J: TRBJ2-2
DNA: TGTGCCAGCAGTGTAGAGAGGGTCCCCGGGGAGCTGTTTTTT
CDR3: CASSVERVPGELFF

V: TRBV15
size: -
D: -
J: TRBJ2-1
DNA: TGTGCCACCAGCAGAGATCTGGGGGTTGATGAGCAGTTCTTC
CDR3: CATSRDLGVDEQFF

V: TRBV6-1
size: -
D: TRBD1
J: TRBJ1-5
DNA: TGTGCCAGCAGTGAACTGGACAGGGACGCTCAGCCCCAGCATTTT
CDR3: CASSELDRDAQPQHF

V: TRBV25-1
size: -
D: -
J: TRBJ2-7
DNA: TGTGCCGGCAGCAAGCCTGGCAGCTCCTACGAGCAGTACTTC
CDR3: CAGSKPGSSYEQYF

V: TRBV7-8
size: -
D: -
J: TRBJ1-3
DNA: TGTGCCAGCAGCTTATACTCCGCTTCTGGAAACACCATATATTTT
CDR3: CASSLYSASGNTIYF

V: TRBV4-1
size: -
D: -
J: TRBJ2-3
DNA: TGCGCCAGCAGCCTAAGACGGGACAACAACAATCCAGATACGCAGTATTTT
CDR3: CASSLRRDNNNPDTQYF

V: TRBV20-1
size: -
D: -
J: TRBJ1-2
DNA: TGCAGTGGTTCTCAGGGATATGGCTACACCTTC
CDR3: CSGSQGYGYTF

V: TRBV29-1
size: -
D: -
J: TRBJ2-7
DNA: TGCAGCGTCAAACCTTCAGGGAAGGGACTCGAGCAGTACTTC
CDR3: CSVKPSGKGLEQYF

V: TRBV5-1
size: -
D: -
J: TRBJ2-1
DNA: TGCGCCAGCAGCTTGGCCATTTATTCCCATGAGCAGTTCTTC
CDR3: CASSLAIYSHEQFF

V: TRBV28
size: -
D: -
J: TRBJ1-2
DNA: TGTGCCAGCAGCTTAACACACCCCCTTCAGAACTATGGCTACACCTTC
CDR3: CASSLTHPLQNYGYTF

V: TRBV30
size: -
D: -
J: TRBJ2-5
DNA: TGTGCCTGGAGGGCCCCGCCTCGGGAGACCCAGTACTTC
CDR3: CAWRAPPRETQYF

V: TRBV7-9
size: -
D: TRBD1
J: TRBJ1-6
DNA: TGTGCCAGCAGCCGGACAGGGAATAATTCACCCCTCCACTTT
CDR3: CASSRTGNNSPLHF

V: TRBV5-4
size: -
D: -
J: TRBJ1-3
DNA: TGTGCCAGCAGCCTAGGGCCGAGCTCTGGAAACACCATATATTTT
CDR3: CASSLGPSSGNTIYF

V: TRBV7-9
size: -
D: TRBD1
J: TRBJ1-5
DNA: TGTGCCAGCAGCTTCCGCACAGGGGAGGCCCAGCATTTT
CDR3: CASSFRTGEAQHF

V: TRBV28
size: few
D: -
J: TRBJ1-3
DNA: TGTGCCAGCAGTTTGGAAAACACCATATATTTT
CDR3: CASSLENTIYF

V: TRBV6-1
size: -
D: TRBD1
J: TRBJ1-6
DNA: TGTGCCAGCAGCGAACAGGGGCCTAGAAATTCACCCCTCCACTTT
CDR3: CASSEQGPRNSPLHF

V: TRBV28
size: -
D: -
J: TRBJ1-3
DNA: TGTGCCAGCAGTTTGGTTGCGATCCTCTCTGGAAACACCATATATTTT
CDR3: CASSLVAILSGNTIYF

V: TRBV14
size: -
D: -
J: TRBJ2-3
DNA: TGTGCCAGCAGCCAAGTTTTGGCAGATACGCAGTATTTT
CDR3: CASSQVLADTQYF

V: TRBV5-4
size: once
D: TRBD2
J: TRBJ2-2
DNA: TGTGCCAGCAGCTTTGGCGGGAGGGCCGTAGCCGGGGAGCTGTTTTTT
CDR3: CASSFGGRAVAGELFF

V: TRBV5-1
size: -
D: -
J: TRBJ1-1
DNA: TGCGCCAGCAGCTTGGTCACGGAGAACACTGAAGCTTTCTTT
CDR3: CASSLVTENTEAFF

V: TRBV25-1
size: -
D: -
J: TRBJ2-2
DNA: TGTGCCAGCAGTTCTTCACCAGGGAGACCGAACACCGGGGAGCTGTTTTTT
CDR3: CASSSSPGRPNTGELFF

V: TRBV2
size: few
D: -
J: TRBJ1-1
DNA: TGTGCCAGCAGTGTTGCCGGGAACACTGAAGCTTTCTTT
CDR3: CASSVAGNTEAFF

V: TRBV6-6
size: -
D: -
J: TRBJ2-7
DNA: TGTGCCAGCAGTTACTCGAAGATAGCGGCCTACGAGCAGTACTTC
CDR3: CASSYSKIAAYEQYF